The clone carrying this TCR beta chain was seen only a few times. Its antigen remains unidentified. This sample stems from a study of Graves' ophthalmopathy and Graves' hyperthyroidism. Turning to the study itself: Untreated patients at initial diagnosis provided peripheral blood. Findings of the study overall: The 13-signature model separated ophthalmopathy from stable hyperthyroidism at 85% to 90% sensitivity and 80% to 84% specificity. At about 69% sensitivity and 72.22% specificity, the model predicted progression of the ophthalmopathy. Most clonotypes expanded in thyroid above 0.001 frequency were present in blood too.

The authors amplified TCR beta CDR3 regions from RNA transcripts. An initial RT-PCR round employing HTBI primers preceded a second-round multiplex PCR. From the multiplex PCR reads, TCRdb called clonotypes with MiXCR, one entry per CDR3 protein. The sample comprises 650,000 to 900,000 distinct CDR3 sequences, approximately 40% of which are singletons, and approximately 46% rests with the top ten. The CDR3 runs 15 residues. V trimming: 8 bases; J trimming: 1 base; junction bases outside the gene matches: 6. The germline V gene encodes CDR1 SEHNR and CDR2 FQNEAQ (reference sequence). The chain is built from TRBV7-9 and TRBJ2-2; 8 bases fit TRBD1. The receptor comes from an adult man with Graves' ophthalmopathy. Sample: peripheral blood. CDR3: CASPEDRVNTGELFF. CDR3 sequence (DNA): TGTGCCAGCCCTGAGGACAGGGTGAACACCGGGGAGCTGTTTTTT.